This T cell receptor beta chain came from a study of blood T cell repertoires in COVID-19. Study context: Acute and convalescent COVID-19 specimens originated in the United States, Italy and Spain. Sample material is recorded as cDNA or gDNA derived from T cells, B-cell-depleted T cells, or PBMCs.

Repertoires were generated with immunoSEQ multiplex PCR, while TCRdb's copy carries only in-frame clones and drops some. Found here are under 300,000 clones, approximately 83% of them singletons; the top ten hold roughly 1.9%. The CDR3 spans 15 residues. V was pared by 7 bases and J by 4 bases, with 19 bases between. Germline loops: CDR1 LGHNT, CDR2 FRNRAP. This clone was detected only a few times. The clonotype originates from a man aged 25-45 years who had recovered from COVID-19. This chain uses TRBV12-5 with TRBJ2-5; a weak D match, TRBD2 (7 bases). Sequenced material: peripheral blood. CDR3 coding DNA: TGTGCTAGTGTGGGGGGGGCCGTAAGATTAGAGACCCAGTACTTC. Amino acid sequence: CASVGGAVRLETQYF.